This TCR beta chain is from a study of T cell responses to AZD1222 COVID-19 vaccine. Assay: immunoSEQ multiplex PCR; the TCRdb copy retains only in-frame clones and omits some. Among 85,000 to 130,000 clones listed, under 90% were seen once. Germline V CDR1 and CDR2: KGHSH, LQKENI. This CDR3 has 16 residues. The V end lost 3 bases, the J end lost 5 bases, and 16 bases lay between the germline ends. The material was peripheral blood, obtained on day 0 of AZD1222 vaccination. The chain joins TRBV18 to TRBJ2-2, with D unclear. The origin of this receptor is an adult in good health. CDR3 nucleotides: TGTGCCAGCTCACCGGAAGGCGAACTGACTACCGGGGAGCTGTTTTTT. Encoded protein: CASSPEGELTTGELFF.